This T cell receptor beta chain was sequenced in a study of identical twins. Details on this clonotype: Its target is not known.

Germline CDR1 and CDR2: MNHNS and SASEGT. This CDR3 has 15 residues. V lost 4 bases to trimming and J lost 4 bases; unmatched junction nucleotides: 5. TCRdb independently ran MiXCR on the 5' RACE reads; one entry per CDR3 protein. The sample lists a few hundred thousand distinct CDR3 sequences, about 9% seen once, with 3% in the top ten. Overall study findings and caveats: Where out-of-frame alpha sequences were twin-shared, they showed excess low generation probability. Weaker excess twin sharing was seen among beta out-of-frame sequences.

In addition, the sample was reused for a study of yellow fever vaccine responses in identical twins.

Sample: CD8+ T cells sorted from blood. The source is a woman aged 18-29 years in good health. This rearrangement joins TRBV6-1 to TRBJ2-3; 10 nucleotides match TRBD2. The CDR3 DNA reads TGTGCCAGCAGTGGGACTAGCGGAGATCCAGATACGCAGTATTTT. It translates to CASSGTSGDPDTQYF.